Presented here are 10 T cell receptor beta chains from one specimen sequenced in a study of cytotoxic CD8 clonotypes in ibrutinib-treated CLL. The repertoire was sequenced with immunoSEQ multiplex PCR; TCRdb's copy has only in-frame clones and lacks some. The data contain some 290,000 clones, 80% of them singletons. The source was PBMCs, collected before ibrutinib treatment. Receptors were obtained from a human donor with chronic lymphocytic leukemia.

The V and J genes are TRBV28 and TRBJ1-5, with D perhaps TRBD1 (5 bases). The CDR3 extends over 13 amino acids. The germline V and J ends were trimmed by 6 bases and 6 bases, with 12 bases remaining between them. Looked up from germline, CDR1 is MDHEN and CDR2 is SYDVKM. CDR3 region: CASSSGLGQPQHF. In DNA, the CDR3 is TGTGCCAGCAGCTCGGGGCTAGGTCAGCCCCAGCATTTT.

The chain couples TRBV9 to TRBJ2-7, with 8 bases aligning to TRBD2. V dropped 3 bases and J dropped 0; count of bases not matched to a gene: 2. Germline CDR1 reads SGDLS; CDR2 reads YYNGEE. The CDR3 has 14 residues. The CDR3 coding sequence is TGTGCCAGCAGCGGGACTAGCCTCTCCTACGAGCAGTACTTC. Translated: CASSGTSLSYEQYF.

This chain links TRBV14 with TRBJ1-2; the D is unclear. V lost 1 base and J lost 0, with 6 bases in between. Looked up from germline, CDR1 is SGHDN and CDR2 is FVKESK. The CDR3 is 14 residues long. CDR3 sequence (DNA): TGTGCCAGCAGCCAAGTTACGTCTAACTATGGCTACACCTTC. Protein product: CASSQVTSNYGYTF.

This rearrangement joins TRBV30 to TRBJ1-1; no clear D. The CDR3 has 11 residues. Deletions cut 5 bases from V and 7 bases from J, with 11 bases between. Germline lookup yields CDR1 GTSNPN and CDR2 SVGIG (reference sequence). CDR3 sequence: CAWAARVEAFF. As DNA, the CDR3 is TGTGCCTGGGCCGCTAGGGTTGAAGCTTTCTTT.

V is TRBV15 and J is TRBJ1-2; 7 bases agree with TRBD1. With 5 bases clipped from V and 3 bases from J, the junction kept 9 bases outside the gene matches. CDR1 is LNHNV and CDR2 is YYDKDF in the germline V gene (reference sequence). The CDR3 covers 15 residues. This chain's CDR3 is CATSRETGYHYGYTF. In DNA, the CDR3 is TGTGCCACCAGCCGGGAGACAGGGTATCACTATGGCTACACCTTC.

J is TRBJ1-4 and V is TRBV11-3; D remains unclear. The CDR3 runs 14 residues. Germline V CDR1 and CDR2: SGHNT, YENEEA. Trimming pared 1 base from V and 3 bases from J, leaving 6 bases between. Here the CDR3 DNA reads TGTGCCAGCAGCTTAGTAATAGCTAATGAAAAACTGTTTTTT. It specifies CASSLVIANEKLFF. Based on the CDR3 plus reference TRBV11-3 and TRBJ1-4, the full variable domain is EAGVVQSPRYKIIEKKQPVAFWCNPISGHNTLYWYLQNLGQGPELLIRYENEEAVDDSQLPKDRFSAERLKGVDSTLKIQPAELGDSAVYLCASSLVIANEKLFFGSGTQLSVL.

The CDR3 loop reads CASSSSTDYNEQFF. The CDR3 nucleotides read TGTGCCAGCAGTTCCTCTACGGACTACAATGAGCAGTTCTTC. The chain links TRBV27 to TRBJ2-1; the D is unclear. The CDR3 is 14 residues long. CDR1 MNHEY and CDR2 SMNVEV come from the germline V gene (reference sequence). V was cut by 4 bases and J by 3 bases, with 10 bases left in between.

CDR3 in DNA: TGTGCCAGCAGCCTCGCCGGGACAGATGGCTACACCTTC. Its translation: CASSLAGTDGYTF. The chain couples TRBV4-2 to TRBJ1-2; 7 bases align to TRBD1. Germline values: CDR1 LGHNA, CDR2 YNFKEQ. This CDR3 region has 13 residues. The junction had 5 bases not matched to a gene; V was cut back by 4 bases and J by 6 bases.

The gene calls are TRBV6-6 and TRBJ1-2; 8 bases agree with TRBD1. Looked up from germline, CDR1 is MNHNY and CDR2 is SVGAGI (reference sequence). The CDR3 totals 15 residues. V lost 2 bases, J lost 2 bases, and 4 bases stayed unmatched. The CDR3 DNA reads TGTGCCAGCAGTTACCGGACAGGGCTGAACTATGGCTACACCTTC. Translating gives CASSYRTGLNYGYTF.

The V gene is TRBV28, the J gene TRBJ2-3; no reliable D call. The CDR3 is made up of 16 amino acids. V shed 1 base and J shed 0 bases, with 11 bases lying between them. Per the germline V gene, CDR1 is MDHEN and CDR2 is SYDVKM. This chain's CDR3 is CASSLLGPGSTDTQYF. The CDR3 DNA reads TGTGCCAGCAGTTTATTGGGTCCAGGAAGCACAGATACGCAGTATTTT.